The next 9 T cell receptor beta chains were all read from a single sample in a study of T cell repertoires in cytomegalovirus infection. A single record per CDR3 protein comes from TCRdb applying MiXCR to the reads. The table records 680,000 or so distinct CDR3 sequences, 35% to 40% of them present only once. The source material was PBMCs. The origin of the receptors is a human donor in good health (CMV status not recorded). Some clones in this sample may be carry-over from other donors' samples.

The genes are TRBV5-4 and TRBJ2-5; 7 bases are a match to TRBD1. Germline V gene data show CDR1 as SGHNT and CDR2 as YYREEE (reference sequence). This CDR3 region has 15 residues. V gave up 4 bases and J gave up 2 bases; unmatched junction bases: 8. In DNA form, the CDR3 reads TGTGCCAGCAGCCCGCGCACAGGGGAACAAGAGACCCAGTACTTC. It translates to CASSPRTGEQETQYF.

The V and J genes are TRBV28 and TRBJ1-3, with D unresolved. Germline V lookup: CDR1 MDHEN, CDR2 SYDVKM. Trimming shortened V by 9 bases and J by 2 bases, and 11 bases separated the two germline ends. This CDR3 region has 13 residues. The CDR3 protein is CASSDGPGNTIYF. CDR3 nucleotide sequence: TGTGCCAGTTCCGACGGACCTGGAAACACCATATATTTT.

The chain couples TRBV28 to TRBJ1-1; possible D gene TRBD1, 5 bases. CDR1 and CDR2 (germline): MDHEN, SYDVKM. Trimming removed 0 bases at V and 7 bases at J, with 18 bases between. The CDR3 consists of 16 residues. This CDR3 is CASSLCTLRDGGEAFF. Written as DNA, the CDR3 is TGTGCCAGCAGTTTATGCACACTTAGGGATGGGGGTGAAGCTTTCTTT.

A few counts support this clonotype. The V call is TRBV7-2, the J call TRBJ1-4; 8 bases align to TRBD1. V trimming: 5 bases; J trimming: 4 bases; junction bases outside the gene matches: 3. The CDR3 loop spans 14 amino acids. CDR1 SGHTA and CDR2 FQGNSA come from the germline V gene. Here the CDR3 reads CASSQTGDNEKLFF. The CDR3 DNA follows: TGTGCCAGCAGCCAGACAGGGGATAATGAAAAACTGTTTTTT.

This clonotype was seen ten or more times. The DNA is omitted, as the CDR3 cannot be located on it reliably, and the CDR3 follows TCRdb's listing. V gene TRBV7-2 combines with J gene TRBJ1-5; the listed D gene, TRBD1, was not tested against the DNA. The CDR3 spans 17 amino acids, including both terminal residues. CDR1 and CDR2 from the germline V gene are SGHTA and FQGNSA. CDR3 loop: CASSSFGPGPTGRPQHF.

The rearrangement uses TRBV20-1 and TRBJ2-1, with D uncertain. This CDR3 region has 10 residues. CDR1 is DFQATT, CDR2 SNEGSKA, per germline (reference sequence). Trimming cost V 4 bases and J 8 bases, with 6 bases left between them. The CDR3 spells CSAIEDEQFF. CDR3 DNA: TGCAGTGCTATCGAGGATGAGCAGTTCTTC.

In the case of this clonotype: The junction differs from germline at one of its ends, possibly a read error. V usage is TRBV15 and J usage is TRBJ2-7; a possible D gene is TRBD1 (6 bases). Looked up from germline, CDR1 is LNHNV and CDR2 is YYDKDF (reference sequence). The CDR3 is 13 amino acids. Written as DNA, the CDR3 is TGTGACACCAACAGAGAGAAGAACAGGGAGCAGGACTTC. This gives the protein CDTNREKNREQDF.

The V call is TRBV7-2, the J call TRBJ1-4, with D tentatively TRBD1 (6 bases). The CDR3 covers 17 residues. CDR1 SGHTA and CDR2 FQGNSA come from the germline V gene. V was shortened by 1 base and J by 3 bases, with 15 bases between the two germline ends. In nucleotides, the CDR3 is TGTGCCAGCAGCTTAGGACAGGCGAAACGACCTAATGAAAAACTGTTTTTT. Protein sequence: CASSLGQAKRPNEKLFF.

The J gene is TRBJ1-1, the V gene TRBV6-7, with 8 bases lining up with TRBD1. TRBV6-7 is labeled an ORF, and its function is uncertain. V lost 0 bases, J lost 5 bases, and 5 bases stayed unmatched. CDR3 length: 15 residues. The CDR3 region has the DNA TGTGCCAGCAGTTACTCGAGGACAGGGATAACTGAAGCTTTCTTT. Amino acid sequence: CASSYSRTGITEAFF.